This TCR beta chain was identified during a study of tissue T cells after allogeneic stem cell transplantation. Study outcomes and limitations: In patients and mice, blood and spleen missed much of tissue repertoire. Motif-based clustering found tissue-specific repertoire signatures shared across patients, though few clones were shared.

Sequencing of TCRbeta CDR3 at survey depth gave sequences and template counts. The data were produced by immunoSEQ multiplex PCR, yet TCRdb's version contains in-frame clones alone and is incomplete. Found here are over 6,500 clones, approximately 45% of them singletons; the top ten hold approximately 6.9%. In regard to this clone: What it binds is not known. Gene names and germline match the mouse.

This sample's time point: mouse harvest day 7 after allogeneic transplant. Mouse grafts combined 10^7 T-cell-depleted bone marrow cells with 10^6 splenic CD5+ T cells. The sample consisted of gut tissue. The sequence was collected from a female BALB/c mouse given C57BL/6 T cells with graft-versus-host disease after an allogeneic hematopoietic cell transplant.

CDR3 residues: CASSSSGTGQDTQYF. Incomplete CDR3 DNA: TGTGCAAGCAGCTCCTCCGGGACAGGGCAAGACACCCAGTAC. The J gene is TRBJ2-5, the V gene TRBV16; TRBD1 agrees at 9 bases. With the read ending 1 residue before the CDR3 end, the germline J gene is used to fill in that end. The CDR3 consists of 15 residues. V lost 4 bases to trimming and J lost 3 bases; unmatched junction nucleotides: 5. Germline CDR1 and CDR2: SGHSA and FRNQAP.